This T cell receptor (beta chain) was captured by sequencing in a study of a mutant IDH1 vaccine in newly diagnosed glioma. For the study at large: Vaccination started 4-6 weeks after radiotherapy alone, or with temozolomide cycles. Averaging around 42 years of age, treated patients were around 60% male and approximately 40% female. Overall study results and limits: Changes in the top peripheral T cell clonotypes seemingly had no bearing on pseudoprogression. Of the patients, 85% to 95% had vaccine-induced immune responses.

Stated time point: week 35, safety follow-up. One vaccine dose held 300 ug of mutant IDH1 20-mer peptide and came with topical imiquimod. This table comes from immunoSEQ multiplex PCR, and its TCRdb copy is limited to in-frame clones, with some not included. Among tens of thousands of clones, 75% to 90% were seen once, and the ten largest hold approximately 1.5%. About this clone itself: The antigen remains unidentified.

The TCR was taken from a man aged 35-49 years with glioma. This sample comprised PBMCs, obtained from a glioma patient whose treatment included an IDH1 peptide vaccine.

CDR3 sequence: CSVQMGLTEAFF. In DNA, the CDR3 is TGCAGCGTCCAGATGGGGCTCACTGAAGCTTTCTTT. V and J are TRBV29-1 and TRBJ1-1; the D gene is possibly TRBD1 (5 bases). The CDR3 has 12 residues. V dropped 6 bases and J dropped 4 bases, with 12 bases sitting between them. The V gene's germline CDR1 is SQVTM and CDR2 ANQGSEA.